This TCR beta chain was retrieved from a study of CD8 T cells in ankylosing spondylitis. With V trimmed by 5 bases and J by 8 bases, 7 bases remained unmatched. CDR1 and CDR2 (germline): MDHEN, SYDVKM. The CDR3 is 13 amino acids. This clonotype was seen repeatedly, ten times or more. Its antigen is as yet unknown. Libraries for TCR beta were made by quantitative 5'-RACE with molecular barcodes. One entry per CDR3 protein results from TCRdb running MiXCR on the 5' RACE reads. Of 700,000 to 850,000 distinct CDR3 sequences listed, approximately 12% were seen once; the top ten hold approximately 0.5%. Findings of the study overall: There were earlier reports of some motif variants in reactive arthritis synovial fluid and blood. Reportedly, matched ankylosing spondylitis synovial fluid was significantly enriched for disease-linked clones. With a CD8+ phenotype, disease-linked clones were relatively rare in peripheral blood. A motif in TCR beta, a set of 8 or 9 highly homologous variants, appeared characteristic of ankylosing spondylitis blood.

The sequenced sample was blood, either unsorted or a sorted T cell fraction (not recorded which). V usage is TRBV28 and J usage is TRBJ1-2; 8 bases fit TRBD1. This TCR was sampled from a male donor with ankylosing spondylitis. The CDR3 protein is CASSTTGVKGYTF. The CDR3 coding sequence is TGTGCCAGCAGTACGACAGGGGTCAAAGGCTACACCTTC.